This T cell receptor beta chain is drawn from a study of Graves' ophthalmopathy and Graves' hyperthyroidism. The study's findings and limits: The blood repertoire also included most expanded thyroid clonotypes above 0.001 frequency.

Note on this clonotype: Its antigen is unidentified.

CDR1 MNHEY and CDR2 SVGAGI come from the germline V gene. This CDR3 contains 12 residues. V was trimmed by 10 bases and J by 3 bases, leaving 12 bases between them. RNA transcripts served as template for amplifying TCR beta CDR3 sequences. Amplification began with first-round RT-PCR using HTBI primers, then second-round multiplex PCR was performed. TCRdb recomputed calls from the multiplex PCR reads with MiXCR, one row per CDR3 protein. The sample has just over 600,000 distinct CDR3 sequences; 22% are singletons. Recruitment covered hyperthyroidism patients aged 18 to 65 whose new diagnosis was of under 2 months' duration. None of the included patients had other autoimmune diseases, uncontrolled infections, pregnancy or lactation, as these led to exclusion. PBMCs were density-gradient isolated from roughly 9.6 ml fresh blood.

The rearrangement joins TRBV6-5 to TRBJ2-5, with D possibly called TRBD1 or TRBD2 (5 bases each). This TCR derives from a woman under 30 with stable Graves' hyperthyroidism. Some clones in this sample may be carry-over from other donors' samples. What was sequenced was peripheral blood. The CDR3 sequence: CATVGDKETQYF. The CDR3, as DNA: TGTGCCACCGTGGGGGATAAAGAGACCCAGTACTTC.